These 18 T cell receptor beta chains share one sample of origin, sequenced in a study of PD-L1 blockade in urothelial cancer. Profiling relied on immunoSEQ multiplex PCR, and the TCRdb table lists in-frame clones only, not all of them. The table records 70,000 or so clones, approximately 88% of them present only once. Sequences were derived from PBMCs, sampled around atezolizumab (anti-PD-L1) treatment. All receptors derive from a man aged 55 to 69 with urothelial cancer.

This clone has only one observation. The chain combines TRBV10-1 with TRBJ1-3; D is uncertain. The ends were cut back, 6 bases at V and 0 bases at J, with 6 bases in the middle. Germline V gene data show CDR1 as WNHNN and CDR2 as SYGVQD (reference sequence). The length of the CDR3 is 13 residues. In DNA form, the CDR3 reads TGCGCCAGCAGGTCCAACTCTGGAAACACCATATATTTT. As protein: CASRSNSGNTIYF.

The chain carries TRBV2 and TRBJ2-5; the match to TRBD2 covers 8 bases. The CDR3 is made up of 14 amino acids. V lost 8 bases, J lost 9 bases, and 14 bases stayed unmatched. CDR1 and CDR2 (germline): SNHLY, FYNNEI. The CDR3 DNA reads TGTGCCAGCTGTGGGGCGGGAGCGGGGGAGGCCCAGTACTTC. Translation: CASCGAGAGEAQYF.

The chain employs TRBV5-1 and TRBJ1-1; D gene ambiguous. The germline gives CDR1 SGHRS, CDR2 YFSETQ. The ends were cut back, 6 bases at V and 1 base at J, with 16 bases in the middle. CDR3 length: 15 amino acids. The CDR3 nucleotides read TGCGCCAGCAAGCTTCTAACAGAACAGAACACTGAAGCTTTCTTT. This encodes CASKLLTEQNTEAFF. The full variable domain, in which reference TRBV5-1 and TRBJ1-1 provide the parts outside the CDR3, is KAGVTQTPRYLIKTRGQQVTLSCSPISGHRSVSWYQQTPGQGLQFLFEYFSETQRNKGNFPGRFSGRQFSNSRSEMNVSTLELGDSALYLCASKLLTEQNTEAFFGQGTRLTVV.

This clone appeared a few times. DNA for the CDR3: TGTGCCAGCAAAACTCTAGCGGGGGGGCGTAATGAGCAGTTCTTC. Translation gives CASKTLAGGRNEQFF. The gene calls are TRBV11-2 and TRBJ2-1; 12 bases align to TRBD2. Germline loops: CDR1 SGHAT, CDR2 FQNNGV. V lost 7 bases to trimming and J lost 7 bases; unmatched junction nucleotides: 8. This CDR3 contains 15 residues.

The chain links TRBV7-7 to TRBJ2-5, with 10 bases aligning to TRBD2. The V gene's germline CDR1 is SSHAT and CDR2 FNYEAQ (reference sequence). V trimming: 2 bases; J trimming: 5 bases; junction bases outside the gene matches: 8. The CDR3 covers 16 residues. The CDR3 loop reads CASSLSSGGAHETQYF. CDR3 sequence (DNA): TGTGCCAGCAGCTTATCAAGCGGGGGGGCACATGAGACCCAGTACTTC.

The chain employs TRBV7-8 and TRBJ2-7, with 10 positions matching TRBD2. CDR3 length: 16 residues. Germline assignment: CDR1 SGHVS and CDR2 FQNEAQ. J was trimmed by 0 bases and V by 5 bases; bases with no gene match: 7. The CDR3 loop reads CASSNKREGSSYEQYF. Written as DNA, the CDR3 is TGTGCCAGCAGCAACAAGCGGGAGGGCTCCTCCTACGAGCAGTACTTC.

The chain carries TRBV7-8 and TRBJ2-1; 11 bases are shared with TRBD2. V was pared by 2 bases and J by 3 bases, with 6 bases of the junction left unmatched. Germline values: CDR1 SGHVS, CDR2 FQNEAQ. The CDR3 is 17 residues long. The CDR3 DNA follows: TGTGCCAGCAGCTTATCTAAGACTAGCGGGATCTACAATGAGCAGTTCTTC. It yields the protein CASSLSKTSGIYNEQFF.

The rearrangement links TRBV11-2 to TRBJ1-1; TRBD1 matches at 7 bases. The J segment lost 0 bases and the V segment lost 4 bases, leaving 2 bases of the junction unmatched. The CDR3 extends over 14 amino acids. The germline CDR1 and CDR2 sequences are SGHAT and FQNNGV. The CDR3 nucleotides are TGTGCCAGCAGCTCTGACAGGGTGAACACTGAAGCTTTCTTT. Translating gives CASSSDRVNTEAFF.

The rearrangement uses TRBV5-1 and TRBJ2-5, with D maybe TRBD1 (5 bases). This CDR3 has 17 residues. V lost 0 bases, J lost 2 bases, and 17 bases lay in between. Germline V gives CDR1 SGHRS, CDR2 YFSETQ. The chain's CDR3 is CASSLALGAQQQETQYF. For the CDR3, the DNA is TGCGCCAGCAGCTTGGCCTTAGGGGCGCAACAACAAGAGACCCAGTACTTC.

The V call is TRBV5-1, the J call TRBJ2-2; 8 positions agree with TRBD2. The V gene end was trimmed by 2 bases and the J gene end by 6 bases; junction bases not matched to a gene: 6. Germline CDR1 SGHRS, CDR2 YFSETQ. The length of the CDR3 is 15 residues. CDR3 in DNA: TGCGCCAGCAGCTTAGACGGGAGGGACGCCGGGGAGCTGTTTTTT. Amino acids: CASSLDGRDAGELFF.

The rearrangement links TRBV9 to TRBJ2-7; D is possibly TRBD1 (6 bases). The CDR3 contains 15 residues. CDR1 is SGDLS and CDR2 is YYNGEE in the germline V gene. Trimming took 4 bases from V and 9 from J, leaving 23 bases between them. The CDR3 loop is CASSPGQGSTWGQYF. CDR3 bases: TGTGCCAGCAGCCCAGGGCAGGGGTCCACGTGGGGGCAGTACTTC. The variable domain in full, with the rest retrieved from reference TRBV9 and TRBJ2-7, is DSGVTQTPKHLITATGQRVTLRCSPRSGDLSVYWYQQSLDQGLQFLIQYYNGEERAKGNILERFSAQQFPDLHSELNLSSLELGDSALYFCASSPGQGSTWGQYFGPGTRLTVT.

The chain joins TRBV19 to TRBJ2-3; TRBD2 aligns across 7 bases. Germline V gene sequence: CDR1 LNHDA, CDR2 SQIVND (reference sequence). After removal of 8 bases from V and 7 bases from J, the junction contained 9 bases not matched to a gene. The CDR3 consists of 13 residues. CDR3 DNA sequence: TGTGCCAGTCGTGAGGGAGGGTGGCATACGCAGTATTTT. Translation gives CASREGGWHTQYF.

The chain is built from TRBV7-9 and TRBJ2-3, with no clear D. The germline V and J ends were trimmed by 5 bases and 0 bases, with 15 bases remaining between them. CDR1 is SEHNR, CDR2 FQNEAQ, per germline (reference sequence). This CDR3 contains 16 residues. CDR3 region: CASSRSGQVSTDTQYF. The CDR3 bases are TGTGCCAGCAGCCGTTCCGGCCAGGTTAGCACAGATACGCAGTATTTT.

The chain joins TRBV7-7 to TRBJ2-5, with TRBD2 matching over 14 bases. Germline trimming cut 1 base from V and 4 bases from J; bases unmatched to any gene: 2. In germline, CDR1 is SSHAT, CDR2 FNYEAQ (reference sequence). The CDR3 extends over 16 amino acids. The CDR3 is CASSLGLAGGRETQYF. Here the CDR3 DNA reads TGTGCCAGCAGCTTAGGACTAGCGGGAGGGCGAGAGACCCAGTACTTC.

The J gene is TRBJ1-1, the V gene TRBV6-4, with unresolved D. Germline-derived CDR1 and CDR2 are MRHNA and SNTAGT. V gave up 2 bases and J gave up 4 bases, with 8 bases separating them. The CDR3 spans 13 residues. The CDR3 bases are TGTGCCAGCAGTGACAATGAGGGCACTGAAGCTTTCTTT. Amino acids: CASSDNEGTEAFF.

The V call is TRBV18, the J call TRBJ1-5; D ambiguous. The V gene lost 3 bases and the J gene lost 1 base, with 7 bases spanning the gap. Germline CDR1 and CDR2: KGHSH and LQKENI. There are 14 residues in the CDR3. The CDR3: CASSPTQSNQPQHF. Here the CDR3 DNA reads TGTGCCAGCTCACCGACACAGAGCAATCAGCCCCAGCATTTT.

The J gene is TRBJ2-7, the V gene TRBV9, with D unclear. The CDR3 has 13 amino acids. Germline V gene lookup returns CDR1 SGDLS and CDR2 YYNGEE. V lost 0 bases to trimming and J lost 2 bases, with 6 bases between them. The CDR3 loop is CASSVAEPYEQYF. The DNA for the CDR3 is TGTGCCAGCAGCGTAGCTGAGCCCTACGAGCAGTACTTC.

This chain connects TRBV28 to TRBJ2-7, with D perhaps TRBD2 (5 bases). Germline V gene data show CDR1 as MDHEN and CDR2 as SYDVKM. V lost 5 bases and J 1 base, leaving 15 bases between the germline ends. This CDR3 contains 15 residues. The CDR3 reads CASSARGSGSYEQYF. CDR3 DNA: TGTGCCAGCAGTGCCCGAGGGAGCGGATCCTACGAGCAGTACTTC.